The TCR beta chain under discussion was sequenced for a study of blood T cell repertoires in COVID-19. Germline V gene data show CDR1 as LGHDT and CDR2 as YNNKEL (reference sequence). The CDR3 has 14 amino acids. Trimming took 1 base from V and 7 from J; bases not matched to a gene: 6. TCRdb's copy holds only in-frame clones and misses some; the assay was immunoSEQ multiplex PCR. The sample contains about 130,000 clones, 90% of which appear only once. The sequenced sample consisted of peripheral blood. This TCR was recovered from a man aged 55 to 69 with COVID-19, enrolled during active disease. This chain joins TRBV3-1 (or the pseudogene TRBV3-2) and TRBJ2-5, with 7 nucleotides matching TRBD2. CDR3: CASSQGQTGGTQYF. DNA for the CDR3: TGTGCCAGCAGCCAAGGACAGACGGGGGGGACCCAGTACTTC.